This T cell receptor beta chain was recorded in a study of high-grade serous ovarian cancer treatment subgroups. The overall study: Each sample yielded on average approximately 7,500 unique TCR beta rearrangements from about 15,000 reads.

Per germline, CDR1 MNHEY and CDR2 SMNVEV (reference sequence). V gave up 4 bases and J gave up 7 bases; unmatched junction bases: 9. The CDR3 is 16 residues long. Clones were sequenced by immunoSEQ multiplex PCR, and TCRdb holds only the in-frame ones, with some missing. The table has about 39,000 clones, 79% seen once. Tumor samples were taken before definitive surgery or chemotherapy. Sequenced input: tumor tissue. This receptor was taken from a human donor with high-grade serous ovarian cancer. V gene TRBV27 combines with J gene TRBJ2-1; 11 positions match TRBD2. DNA for the CDR3: TGTGCCAGCAGTTCGTTCGGTAGCGGGAGGGATAATGAGCAGTTCTTC. Its protein is CASSSFGSGRDNEQFF.